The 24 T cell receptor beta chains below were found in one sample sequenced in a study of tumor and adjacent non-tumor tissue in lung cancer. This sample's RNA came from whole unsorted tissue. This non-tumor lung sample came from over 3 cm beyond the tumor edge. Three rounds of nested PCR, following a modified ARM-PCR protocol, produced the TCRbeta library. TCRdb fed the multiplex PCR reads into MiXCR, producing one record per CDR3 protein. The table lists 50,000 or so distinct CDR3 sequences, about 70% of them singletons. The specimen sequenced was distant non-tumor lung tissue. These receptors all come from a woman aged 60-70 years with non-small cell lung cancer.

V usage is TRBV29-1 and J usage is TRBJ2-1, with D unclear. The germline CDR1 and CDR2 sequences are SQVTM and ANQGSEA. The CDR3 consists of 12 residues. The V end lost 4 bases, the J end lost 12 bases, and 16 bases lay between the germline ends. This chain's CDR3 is CSVGHMTGAQFF. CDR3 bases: TGCAGCGTTGGCCACATGACGGGTGCGCAGTTCTTC.

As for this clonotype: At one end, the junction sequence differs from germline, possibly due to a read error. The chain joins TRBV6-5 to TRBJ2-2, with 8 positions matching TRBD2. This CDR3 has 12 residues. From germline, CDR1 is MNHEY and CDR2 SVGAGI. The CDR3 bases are TGTGCCAACAAACTAGCGAGCGGGGGGCTGTTTTTT. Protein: CANKLASGGLFF.

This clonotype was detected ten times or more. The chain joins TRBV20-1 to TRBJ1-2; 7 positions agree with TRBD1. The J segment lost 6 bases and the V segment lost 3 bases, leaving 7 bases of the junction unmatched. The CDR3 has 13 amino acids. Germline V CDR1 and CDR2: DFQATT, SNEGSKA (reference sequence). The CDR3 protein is CSARTGNADGYTF. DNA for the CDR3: TGCAGTGCTAGGACAGGGAACGCCGATGGCTACACCTTC.

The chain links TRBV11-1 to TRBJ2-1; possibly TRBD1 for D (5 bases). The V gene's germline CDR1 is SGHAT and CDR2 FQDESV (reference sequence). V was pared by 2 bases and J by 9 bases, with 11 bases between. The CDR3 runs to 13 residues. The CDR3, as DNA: TGTGCCAGCAGCTTAACGACAGTGGGTGAGCAGTTCTTC. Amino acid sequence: CASSLTTVGEQFF. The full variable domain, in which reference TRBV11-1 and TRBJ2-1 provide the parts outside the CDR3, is EAEVAQSPRYKITEKSQAVAFWCDPISGHATLYWYRQILGQGPELLVQFQDESVVDDSQLPKDRFSAERLKGVDSTLKIQPAELGDSAMYLCASSLTTVGEQFFGPGTRLTVL.

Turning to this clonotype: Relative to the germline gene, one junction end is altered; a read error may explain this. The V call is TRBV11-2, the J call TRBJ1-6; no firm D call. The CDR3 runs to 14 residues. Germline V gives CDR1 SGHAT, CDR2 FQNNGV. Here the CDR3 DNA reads TGTGCCAGCGGTTTAGAAGCAAGTAATTCACCACTCCACTTT. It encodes CASGLEASNSPLHF.

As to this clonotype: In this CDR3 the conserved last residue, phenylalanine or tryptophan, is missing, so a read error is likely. CDR3 protein: CSARRSSGGASTGELFL. DNA for the CDR3: TGCAGTGCTCGTCGAAGTAGCGGGGGGGCGAGCACCGGGGAGCTGTTTCTT. The rearrangement joins TRBV20-1 to TRBJ2-2; TRBD2 agrees at 11 bases. In germline, CDR1 is DFQATT, CDR2 SNEGSKA (reference sequence). The CDR3 consists of 17 residues. Unmatched junction bases numbered 12, after V lost 5 bases and J lost 4 bases.

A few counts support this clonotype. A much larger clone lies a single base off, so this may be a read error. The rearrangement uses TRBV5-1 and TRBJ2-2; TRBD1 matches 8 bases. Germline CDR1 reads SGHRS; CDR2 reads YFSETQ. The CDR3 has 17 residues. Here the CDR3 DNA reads TGCACCAGCAACAGAAATGCAGGACAGGGAGTTACCGGGGAGCTGTTTTTT. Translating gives CTSNRNAGQGVTGELFF.

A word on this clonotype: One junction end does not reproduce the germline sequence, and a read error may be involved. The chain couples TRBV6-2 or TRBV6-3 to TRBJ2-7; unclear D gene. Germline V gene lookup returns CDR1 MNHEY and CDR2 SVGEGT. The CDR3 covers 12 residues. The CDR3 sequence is CANSPTVDGQYF. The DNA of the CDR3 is TGTGCCAACAGTCCCACAGTGGATGGGCAGTACTTC.

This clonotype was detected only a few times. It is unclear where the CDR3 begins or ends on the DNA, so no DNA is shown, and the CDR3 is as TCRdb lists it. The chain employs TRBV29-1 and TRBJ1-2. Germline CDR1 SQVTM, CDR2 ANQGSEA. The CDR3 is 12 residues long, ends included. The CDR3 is CGVGNRYYGCTF.

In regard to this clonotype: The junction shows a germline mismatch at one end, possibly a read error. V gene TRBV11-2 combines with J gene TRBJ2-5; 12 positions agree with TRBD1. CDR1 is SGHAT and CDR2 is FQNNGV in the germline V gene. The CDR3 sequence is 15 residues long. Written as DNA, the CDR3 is TGTGCCAGAAGCTCAACAGGGACAGGGGGCGGGACCCAGTATTTC. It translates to CARSSTGTGGGTQYF.

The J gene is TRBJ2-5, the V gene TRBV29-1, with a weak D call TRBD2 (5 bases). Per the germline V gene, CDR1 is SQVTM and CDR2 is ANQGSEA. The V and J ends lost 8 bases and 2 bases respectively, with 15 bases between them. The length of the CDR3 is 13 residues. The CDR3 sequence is CSILLLAQETQYF. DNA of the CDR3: TGCAGCATCCTCCTGCTAGCTCAAGAGACCCAGTACTTC.

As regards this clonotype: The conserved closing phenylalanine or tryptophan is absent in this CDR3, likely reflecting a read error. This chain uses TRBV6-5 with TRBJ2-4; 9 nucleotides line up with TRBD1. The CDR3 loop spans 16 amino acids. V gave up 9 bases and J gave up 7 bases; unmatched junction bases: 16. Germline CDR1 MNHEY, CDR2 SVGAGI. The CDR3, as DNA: TGTGCCAGTAGACCGAGCCGGGACAGGGATGGGAACATTCAGTACCTC. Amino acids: CASRPSRDRDGNIQYL.

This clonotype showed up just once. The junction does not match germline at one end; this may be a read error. The CDR3: CACSRNRVYEQYF. CDR3 bases: TGTGCCTGTAGTAGAAACCGGGTTTACGAACAGTACTTC. The V gene is TRBV30, the J gene TRBJ2-7; D is unclear. The CDR3 has 13 amino acids. The germline V gene encodes CDR1 GTSNPN and CDR2 SVGIG (reference sequence).

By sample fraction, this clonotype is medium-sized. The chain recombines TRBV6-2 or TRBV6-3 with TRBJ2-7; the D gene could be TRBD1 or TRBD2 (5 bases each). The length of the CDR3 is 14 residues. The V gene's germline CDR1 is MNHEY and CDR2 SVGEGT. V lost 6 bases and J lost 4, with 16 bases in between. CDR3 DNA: TGTGCCAGCAGCAGAGGACGGGGACCTTACGAGCAGTACTTC. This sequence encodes CASSRGRGPYEQYF.

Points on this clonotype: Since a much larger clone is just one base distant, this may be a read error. The CDR3 DNA reads TGTGCCAGCAGACCGGGGACTAGCGAAAACACAGATGCGCAGTATTTT. Translation gives CASRPGTSENTDAQYF. The chain links TRBV11-3 to TRBJ2-3, with TRBD2 matching 10 bases. Germline V gives CDR1 SGHNT, CDR2 YENEEA. The CDR3 runs to 16 residues.

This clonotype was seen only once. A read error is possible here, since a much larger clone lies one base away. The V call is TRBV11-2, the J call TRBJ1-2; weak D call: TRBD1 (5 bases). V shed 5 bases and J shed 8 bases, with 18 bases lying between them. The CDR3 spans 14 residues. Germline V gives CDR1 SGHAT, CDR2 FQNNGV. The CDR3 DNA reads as TGTGCCAGCAGCCCCGGCGGGACGGTAAGGGGCTACACCTTC. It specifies CASSPGGTVRGYTF.

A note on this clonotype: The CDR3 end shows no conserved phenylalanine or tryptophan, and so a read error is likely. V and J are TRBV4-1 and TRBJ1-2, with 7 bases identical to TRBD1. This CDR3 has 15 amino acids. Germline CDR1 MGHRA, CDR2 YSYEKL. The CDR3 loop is CASSPTGSGGYGYTL. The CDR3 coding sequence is TGTGCCAGCAGCCCGACAGGGTCTGGGGGCTATGGCTACACCTTA.

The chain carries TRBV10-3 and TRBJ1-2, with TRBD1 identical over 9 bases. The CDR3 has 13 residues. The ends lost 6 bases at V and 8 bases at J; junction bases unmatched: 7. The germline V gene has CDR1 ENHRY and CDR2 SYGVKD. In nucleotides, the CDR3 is TGTGCCATCAGCCCCGGACAGGGGCGAGGCTACACCTTC. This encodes CAISPGQGRGYTF.

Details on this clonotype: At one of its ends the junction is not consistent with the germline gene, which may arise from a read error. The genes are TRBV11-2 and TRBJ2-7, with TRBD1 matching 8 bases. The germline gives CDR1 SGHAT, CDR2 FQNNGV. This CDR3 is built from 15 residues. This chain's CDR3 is CVSSSVTGAFHEQYF. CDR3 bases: TGTGTCAGCAGCTCGGTGACAGGGGCCTTTCACGAGCAATACTTC.

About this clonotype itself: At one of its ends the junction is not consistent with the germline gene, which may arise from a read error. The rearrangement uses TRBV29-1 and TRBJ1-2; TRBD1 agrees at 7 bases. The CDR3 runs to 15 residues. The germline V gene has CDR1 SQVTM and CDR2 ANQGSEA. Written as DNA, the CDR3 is TGTAGCCCCCAGGGGGTCGGGATTGTTAACTATGGCTACACCTTC. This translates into CSPQGVGIVNYGYTF.

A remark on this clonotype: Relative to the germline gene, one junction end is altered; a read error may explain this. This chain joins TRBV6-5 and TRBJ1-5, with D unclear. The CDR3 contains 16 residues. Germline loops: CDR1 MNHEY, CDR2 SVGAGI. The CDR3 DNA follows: TGTGTCAGCGGCTCCAATCCCAGTCAGGGCAATCAGCCCCAGCATTTT. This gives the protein CVSGSNPSQGNQPQHF.

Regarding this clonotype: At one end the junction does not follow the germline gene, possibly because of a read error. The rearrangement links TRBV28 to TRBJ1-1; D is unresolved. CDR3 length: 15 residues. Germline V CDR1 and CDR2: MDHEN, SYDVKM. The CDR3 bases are TGTGCCAGCAGTTTACTGCCTCTTACCTACACTGAAGCTTCCTTT. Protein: CASSLLPLTYTEASF.

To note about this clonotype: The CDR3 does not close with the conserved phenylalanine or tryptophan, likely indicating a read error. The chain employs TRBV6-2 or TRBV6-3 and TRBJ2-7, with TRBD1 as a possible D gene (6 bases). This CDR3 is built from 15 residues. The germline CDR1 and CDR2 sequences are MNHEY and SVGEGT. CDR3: CASTYPDRSTYEQYL. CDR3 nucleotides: TGTGCCAGCACTTACCCCGACAGGAGCACCTACGAGCAGTACTTA.

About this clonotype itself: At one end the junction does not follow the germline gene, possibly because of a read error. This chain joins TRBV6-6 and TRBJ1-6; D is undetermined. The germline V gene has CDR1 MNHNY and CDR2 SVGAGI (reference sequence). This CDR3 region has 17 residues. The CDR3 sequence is CVSSFDEGRSYNSPLHF. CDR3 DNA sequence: TGTGTCAGCAGTTTTGATGAAGGGCGCTCCTATAATTCACCCCTTCACTTT.